The 20 T cell receptor beta chains presented below share a single source sample, sequenced in a study of T cells in Graves' hyperthyroidism and ophthalmopathy. The investigators amplified TCR beta CDR3 regions from RNA transcripts. The HTBI set primed first-round TCR CDR3 RT-PCR. From the multiplex PCR reads, TCRdb called clonotypes with MiXCR, one entry per CDR3 protein. Found here are approximately 720,000 distinct CDR3 sequences, 18% of them singletons; the top ten hold around 15%. Input material: blood. These receptors came from a woman aged 45-59 years with Graves' hyperthyroidism that later progressed to Graves' ophthalmopathy.

The rearrangement uses TRBV4-1 and TRBJ2-1, with TRBD1 matching over 8 bases. The length of the CDR3 is 14 residues. Germline CDR1 reads MGHRA; CDR2 reads YSYEKL. With V trimmed by 0 bases and J by 6 bases, 1 base remained unmatched. The CDR3 region has the DNA TGCGCCAGCAGCCAAGACAGGGGGCCCAATGAGCAGTTCTTC. This sequence encodes CASSQDRGPNEQFF.

This clonotype was seen many times. This chain joins TRBV6-1 and TRBJ1-4, with 8 bases that match TRBD1. V trimming: 5 bases; J trimming: 7 bases; junction bases outside the gene matches: 6. Germline V gene data show CDR1 as MNHNS and CDR2 as SASEGT. The CDR3 contains 14 residues. In DNA form, the CDR3 reads TGTGCCAGCAGTAAGACAGGGGTGCGTGAAAAACTGTTTTTT. It specifies CASSKTGVREKLFF.

This clonotype showed up many times. V usage is TRBV14 and J usage is TRBJ2-1; D is perhaps TRBD2 (5 bases). V gave up 3 bases and J gave up 8 bases, with 17 bases separating them. CDR3 length: 15 amino acids. Germline lookup yields CDR1 SGHDN and CDR2 FVKESK. The CDR3 nucleotides read TGTGCCAGCAGCCATCTGTCGGCAGGTAGCGATGAGCAGTTCTTC. Translated: CASSHLSAGSDEQFF.

The table lists this clonotype with a few counts. The rearrangement joins TRBV7-9 to TRBJ1-2; TRBD1 matches at 9 bases. The CDR3 runs to 15 residues. CDR1 and CDR2 from the germline V gene are SEHNR and FQNEAQ (reference sequence). Germline trimming cut 5 bases from V and 1 base from J; bases unmatched to any gene: 5. The CDR3 is CASSPGTGNNYGYTF. The CDR3 DNA is TGTGCCAGCAGCCCCGGGACAGGGAATAACTATGGCTACACCTTC.

This clonotype was picked up many times. The V gene is TRBV6-1, the J gene TRBJ2-5; 9 positions agree with TRBD1. The CDR3 consists of 13 residues. CDR1 and CDR2 from the germline V gene are MNHNS and SASEGT. V lost 6 bases, J lost 4 bases, and 3 bases stayed unmatched. The CDR3, as DNA: TGTGCCAGCAGCGGACAGGGGCGAGAGACCCAGTACTTC. Amino acid sequence: CASSGQGRETQYF.

This clonotype was detected a few times. The rearrangement links TRBV7-9 to TRBJ1-1; D uncertain. The CDR3 runs 14 residues. Germline V gene data show CDR1 as SEHNR and CDR2 as FQNEAQ (reference sequence). The germline V and J ends were trimmed by 4 bases and 3 bases, with 12 bases remaining between them. This CDR3 is CASSSGGKDTEAFF. The CDR3 region has the DNA TGTGCCAGCAGCTCGGGAGGGAAGGACACTGAAGCTTTCTTT.

Comments on this clonotype: This may stem from a read error, because a much larger clone lies one nucleotide away. The chain combines TRBV30 with TRBJ2-1; 7 bases map to TRBD1. Germline V gives CDR1 GTSNPN, CDR2 SVGIG (reference sequence). The CDR3 is 15 residues long. This CDR3 reads CAWRTGVRAYNEQLF. CDR3 DNA sequence: TGTGCCTGGAGAACAGGGGTCAGGGCCTACAATGAGCAGCTCTTC.

The V call is TRBV7-9, the J call TRBJ2-7, with D perhaps TRBD1 or TRBD2 (5 bases each). Germline V gene lookup returns CDR1 SEHNR and CDR2 FQNEAQ (reference sequence). Trimming stripped 6 bases from V and 3 bases from J, with 15 bases between. The CDR3 extends over 14 amino acids. CDR3 protein: CASSSSGTFYEQYF. In DNA form, the CDR3 reads TGTGCCAGCAGTTCTAGTGGGACGTTCTACGAGCAGTACTTC. Using reference TRBV7-9 and TRBJ2-7 for the parts outside the CDR3, the full variable domain is DTGVSQNPRHKITKRGQNVTFRCDPISEHNRLYWYRQTLGQGPEFLTYFQNEAQLEKSRLLSDRFSAERPKGSFSTLEIQRTEQGDSAMYLCASSSSGTFYEQYFGPGTRLTVT.

The J gene is TRBJ1-4, the V gene TRBV6-1; 8 nucleotides align to TRBD1. The CDR3 sequence is 16 residues long. The germline V gene has CDR1 MNHNS and CDR2 SASEGT. The V segment lost 6 bases and the J segment 2 bases; nucleotides outside the gene matches: 8. The CDR3 here is CASRNHRTGTNEKLFF. The CDR3 DNA sequence: TGTGCCAGCAGGAACCATCGGACAGGGACTAATGAAAAACTGTTTTTT.

V usage is TRBV6-2 or TRBV6-3 and J usage is TRBJ2-1; D unresolved. The CDR3 has 10 amino acids. Per the germline V gene, CDR1 is MNHEY and CDR2 is SVGEGT. Trimming left V 2 bases short and J 9 bases short, with 2 bases between. CDR3 in DNA: TGTGCCAGCAGTTACGGTGAGCAGTTCTTC. This gives the protein CASSYGEQFF.

V is TRBV11-3 and J is TRBJ2-3, with a tentative D call TRBD2 (6 bases). CDR3 length equals 14 residues. Germline V gene lookup returns CDR1 SGHNT and CDR2 YENEEA. The ends were cut back, 5 bases at V and 5 bases at J, with 14 bases in the middle. CDR3 nucleotide sequence: TGTGCCAGCAGCCCCCCTTTCGGGGGAGATACGCAGTATTTT. Its protein is CASSPPFGGDTQYF.

This clonotype was picked up many times. This chain connects TRBV5-1 to TRBJ2-5; a possible D gene is TRBD1 (6 bases). The germline gives CDR1 SGHRS, CDR2 YFSETQ. This CDR3 comprises 14 residues. Between the trimmed V and J ends, which lost 0 bases and 5 bases, there was a span of 11 bases. In DNA, the CDR3 is TGCGCCAGCAGCTTGGATAACAGGGTGGAGACCCAGTACTTC. This codes for CASSLDNRVETQYF.

The sample holds a few counts of this clonotype. This chain connects TRBV9 to TRBJ2-1; 8 nucleotides line up with TRBD2. V gave up 0 bases and J gave up 7 bases; unmatched junction bases: 9. Germline CDR1 is SGDLS and CDR2 is YYNGEE. This CDR3 region has 16 residues. CDR3 loop: CASSVVGGAVSNEQFF. In nucleotides, the CDR3 is TGTGCCAGCAGCGTAGTCGGGGGGGCCGTTTCGAATGAGCAGTTCTTC.

This clonotype was seen ten or more times. V and J are TRBV12-3 or TRBV12-4 and TRBJ2-3; possible D gene TRBD1, 5 bases. The length of the CDR3 is 16 residues. Trimming removed 6 bases at V and 1 base at J, with 17 bases between. The CDR3 spells CASSSVDRSGTDTQYF. In nucleotides, the CDR3 is TGTGCCAGCAGCTCCGTTGACAGATCTGGCACAGATACGCAGTATTTT.

This chain uses TRBV7-6 with TRBJ2-3; a weak D match, TRBD2 (7 bases). This CDR3 contains 15 residues. Germline V lookup: CDR1 SGHVS, CDR2 FNYEAQ. Trimming removed 7 bases from V and 1 base from J, with 15 bases in between. The CDR3 DNA reads TGTGCCAGCACCAGAGGGGGGGGGGGCACAGATACGCAGTATTTT. Translated: CASTRGGGGTDTQYF. The whole variable domain, filled in from reference TRBV7-6 and TRBJ2-3, reads GAGVSQSPRYKVTKRGQDVALRCDPISGHVSLYWYRQALGQGPEFLTYFNYEAQQDKSGLPNDRFSAERPEGSISTLTIQRTEQRDSAMYRCASTRGGGGTDTQYFGPGTRLTVL.

This clonotype was seen at least ten times. The chain combines TRBV6-1 with TRBJ2-5; 7 bases fit TRBD1. The V gene's germline CDR1 is MNHNS and CDR2 SASEGT. The CDR3 length is 14 residues. Germline trimming cut 6 bases from V and 5 bases from J; bases unmatched to any gene: 9. The CDR3 nucleotides are TGTGCCAGCAGACTCACAGGGGAATGGGAGACCCAGTACTTC. Translating it yields CASRLTGEWETQYF.

This clonotype was observed many times. V usage is TRBV13 and J usage is TRBJ1-2; 8 bases line up with TRBD1. V was pared by 4 bases and J by 8 bases, with 9 bases of the junction left unmatched. Germline CDR1 is PRHDT and CDR2 is FYEKMQ (reference sequence). The CDR3 length is 14 residues. The CDR3 DNA follows: TGTGCCAGCAGCTACCCTCCGGACAGGGACGGCTACACCTTC. Its translation is CASSYPPDRDGYTF.

V gene TRBV12-3 or TRBV12-4 combines with J gene TRBJ1-3; no firm D call. The CDR3 is 15 amino acids. V was shortened by 6 bases and J by 0 bases, with 12 bases between the two germline ends. DNA for the CDR3: TGTGCCAGCAGACGTACGGGTTTCTCTGGAAACACCATATATTTT. Its translation: CASRRTGFSGNTIYF.

This chain links TRBV6-1 with TRBJ2-7; possible D gene TRBD1, 6 bases. The V gene's germline CDR1 is MNHNS and CDR2 SASEGT. CDR3 length equals 14 residues. Trimming took 4 bases from V and 4 from J, leaving 14 bases between them. CDR3 sequence (DNA): TGTGCCAGCAGTGGGGGGCCCGGAGGATACGAGCAGTACTTC. It is translated as CASSGGPGGYEQYF.

The CDR3 loop reads CASSLASGFYGYTF. In DNA form, the CDR3 reads TGTGCCAGCAGCTTGGCTTCAGGTTTCTATGGCTACACCTTC. V is TRBV5-6 and J is TRBJ1-2; no firm D call. The CDR3 has 14 residues. Germline CDR1 and CDR2: SGHDT and YYEEEE. The V and J ends lost 0 bases and 4 bases respectively, with 10 bases between them.